Listed here are 20 T cell receptor beta chains from one sample, sequenced in a study of blood T cell repertoires in COVID-19 (dated by TCRdb to 2018 to 2020). The library was obtained by the immunoSEQ multiplex PCR assay. TCRdb retrieved this table from immuneACCESS and kept in-frame rearrangements only. Not all clones are present; in checked studies, unresolved V genes account for under half, and no reason is known for the remainder. Recorded for this sample are more than 400,000 clones; 90% of them occurred a single time. Approximately 0.55% of the sample goes to the ten largest clones. The sample consisted of PBMCs or T cells enriched from blood (not recorded which). The receptors were sampled from a man between 18 and 35 years old who had recovered from COVID-19.

The chain has TRBV7-6 and TRBJ2-1, with D possibly matching TRBD1 (6 bases). V lost 5 bases and J 4 bases, leaving 15 bases between the germline ends. In germline, CDR1 is SGHVS, CDR2 FNYEAQ. The CDR3 extends over 15 amino acids. This CDR3 is CASSENIQGYNEQFF. CDR3 DNA sequence: TGTGCCAGCAGCGAAAACATACAGGGATACAATGAGCAGTTCTTC.

This clone has only one observation. V gene TRBV2 combines with J gene TRBJ2-2; tentative D call: TRBD2 (5 bases). Germline CDR1 reads SNHLY; CDR2 reads FYNNEI. This CDR3 region has 16 residues. The V end lost 7 bases, the J end lost 2 bases, and 17 bases lay between the germline ends. The CDR3 spells CASKEGPPINTGELFF. For the CDR3, the DNA is TGTGCCAGCAAAGAGGGCCCCCCGATAAACACCGGGGAGCTGTTTTTT.

J is TRBJ2-2 and V is TRBV14, with 7 bases aligning to TRBD2. The V gene's germline CDR1 is SGHDN and CDR2 FVKESK. The trim removed 5 bases at V and 4 bases at J, leaving 7 bases unmatched. This CDR3 region has 15 residues. In DNA, the CDR3 is TGTGCCAGCAGCGTGGGAGGGCCTGGCACCGGGGAGCTGTTTTTT. It is translated as CASSVGGPGTGELFF.

This clone was counted only a few times. The V gene is TRBV6-6, the J gene TRBJ1-2, with D tentatively TRBD1 (6 bases). The CDR3 consists of 17 residues. Germline V CDR1 and CDR2: MNHNY, SVGAGI (reference sequence). V lost 5 bases, J lost 0 bases, and 19 bases lay in between. CDR3: CASSPPGQMKSNYGYTF. Written as DNA, the CDR3 is TGTGCCAGCAGTCCTCCGGGACAAATGAAGTCTAACTATGGCTACACCTTC.

The genes are TRBV11-2 and TRBJ2-3, with D perhaps matching TRBD1 (5 bases). The CDR3 length is 16 residues. Trimming shortened V by 1 base and J by 1 base, and 12 bases separated the two germline ends. From germline, CDR1 is SGHAT and CDR2 FQNNGV. CDR3 DNA: TGTGCCAGCAGCTTAGGGGGCAGACACGGCACAGATACGCAGTATTTT. This sequence encodes CASSLGGRHGTDTQYF.

The rearrangement joins TRBV5-1 to TRBJ1-6, with 11 bases matching TRBD1. J gave up 3 bases and V 5 bases, and 4 bases lay outside the gene matches. CDR1 and CDR2 from the germline V gene are SGHRS and YFSETQ. This CDR3 has 16 residues. The CDR3 DNA reads as TGCGCCAGCAGTACGGGACAGGGGGGCTATAATTCACCCCTCCACTTT. This codes for CASSTGQGGYNSPLHF.

V usage is TRBV5-1 and J usage is TRBJ2-1; 8 nucleotides align to TRBD2. Germline values: CDR1 SGHRS, CDR2 YFSETQ. The J segment lost 3 bases and the V segment lost 3 bases, leaving 11 bases of the junction unmatched. The CDR3 is 17 residues long. The CDR3 sequence is CASSSLGLAGNYNEQFF. The CDR3 nucleotides read TGCGCCAGCAGCTCCCTAGGGCTAGCGGGTAACTACAATGAGCAGTTCTTC.

The chain is built from TRBV9 and TRBJ1-2; D perhaps matches TRBD1 (6 bases). The length of the CDR3 is 11 residues. Germline-derived CDR1 and CDR2 are SGDLS and YYNGEE. Trimming stripped 3 bases from V and 6 bases from J, with 6 bases between. The CDR3 bases are TGTGCCAGCAGCGACAGGGATGGCTACACCTTC. It translates to CASSDRDGYTF.

This clone was recorded once. CDR3 residues: CASTVGVAAGYTF. DNA for the CDR3: TGTGCCAGCACGGTTGGGGTAGCGGCCGGCTACACCTTC. The chain joins TRBV2 to TRBJ1-2; D is unclear. Germline-derived CDR1 and CDR2 are SNHLY and FYNNEI. Trimming left V 7 bases short and J 8 bases short, with 17 bases between. The CDR3 is 13 amino acids.

This clone was observed once. This chain links TRBV27 with TRBJ1-2; possibly TRBD1 for D (5 bases). CDR1 MNHEY and CDR2 SMNVEV come from the germline V gene (reference sequence). Trimming cost V 6 bases and J 7 bases, with 24 bases left between them. The CDR3 length is 16 residues. CDR3 protein: CASSTTGEGRRGGYTF. The CDR3, as DNA: TGTGCCAGCAGCACCACGGGGGAGGGTCGTCGAGGTGGCTACACCTTC.

This clone was recorded only once. The chain couples TRBV12-5 to TRBJ1-2, with unresolved D. The CDR3 extends over 14 amino acids. In germline, CDR1 is LGHNT, CDR2 FRNRAP. Trimming stripped 5 bases from V and 1 base from J, with 11 bases between. The CDR3: CASGPFGGNYGYTF. The CDR3 DNA sequence: TGTGCTAGTGGTCCCTTCGGAGGTAACTATGGCTACACCTTC.

As for this clone: Distinct nucleotide sequences in the sample also encode this CDR3. The gene calls are TRBV29-1 and TRBJ2-6; TRBD1 aligns across 8 bases. Germline V gene data show CDR1 as SQVTM and CDR2 as ANQGSEA. V shed 6 bases, J shed 2 bases, and the junction held 3 bases outside the gene matches. The CDR3 is 14 residues long. CDR3: CSVATGAGANVLTF. CDR3 sequence (DNA): TGCAGCGTAGCGACAGGGGCTGGGGCCAACGTCCTGACTTTC. Full variable domain (missing parts from reference TRBV29-1 and TRBJ2-6): SAVISQKPSRDICQRGTSLTIQCQVDSQVTMMFWYRQQPGQSLTLIATANQGSEATYESGFVIDKFPISRPNLTFSTLTVSNMSPEDSSIYLCSVATGAGANVLTFGAGSRLTVL.

The chain has TRBV5-5 and TRBJ2-5, with 12 bases identical to TRBD1. Looked up from germline, CDR1 is SGHKS and CDR2 is YYEKEE (reference sequence). V lost 2 bases and J lost 4; bases outside the gene matches: 6. The CDR3 loop spans 16 amino acids. The CDR3 sequence is CASSFGDRGLRETQYF. The CDR3 DNA reads as TGTGCCAGCAGCTTTGGGGACAGGGGGCTGAGAGAGACCCAGTACTTC.

CDR3 loop: CASSVAAGGMDTQYF. The DNA of the CDR3 is TGTGCCAGCAGCGTAGCAGCGGGAGGAATGGATACGCAGTATTTT. V and J are TRBV9 and TRBJ2-3; 9 bases agree with TRBD2. The length of the CDR3 is 15 residues. The V segment lost 0 bases and the J segment 6 bases; nucleotides outside the gene matches: 5. Germline CDR1 and CDR2: SGDLS and YYNGEE.

CDR3 bases: TGTGCCAGCAGCCCATACAGGGGTGTCTCCTACGAGCAGTACTTC. This sequence encodes CASSPYRGVSYEQYF. The chain joins TRBV5-4 to TRBJ2-7; 7 nucleotides line up with TRBD1. CDR3 length: 15 amino acids. J lost 0 bases, V lost 4 bases, and 7 bases had no gene match. CDR1 SGHNT and CDR2 YYREEE come from the germline V gene (reference sequence).

The V call is TRBV20-1, the J call TRBJ2-3; weak D call: TRBD2 (6 bases). The germline V and J ends were trimmed by 3 bases and 1 base, with 11 bases remaining between them. From germline, CDR1 is DFQATT and CDR2 SNEGSKA (reference sequence). The length of the CDR3 is 14 residues. The chain's CDR3 is CSASLAGRTDTQYF. The CDR3 nucleotides read TGCAGTGCTAGTCTGGCGGGACGCACAGATACGCAGTATTTT.

The chain links TRBV10-2 to TRBJ1-1, with D perhaps matching TRBD1 (5 bases). From germline, CDR1 is WSHSY and CDR2 SAAADI. Trimming stripped 4 bases from V and 5 bases from J, with 14 bases between. The CDR3 is 14 amino acids. DNA of the CDR3: TGCGCCAGCAGTGCAGCAGGGATGGGGACTGAAGCTTTCTTT. Translation gives CASSAAGMGTEAFF.

The genes are TRBV19 and TRBJ2-1, with D possibly being TRBD2 (5 bases). The CDR3 runs 16 residues. The ends were cut back, 0 bases at V and 5 bases at J, with 14 bases in the middle. Germline V gene data show CDR1 as LNHDA and CDR2 as SQIVND (reference sequence). CDR3 loop: CASSIDIPASHNEQFF. CDR3 DNA sequence: TGTGCCAGTAGTATAGATATCCCCGCTAGCCACAATGAGCAGTTCTTC.

This chain joins TRBV6-5 and TRBJ1-1; the D gene is possibly TRBD1 (5 bases). CDR3 length: 15 amino acids. Trimming stripped 6 bases from V and 10 bases from J, with 24 bases between. The germline V gene has CDR1 MNHEY and CDR2 SVGAGI. CDR3 sequence reads: CASSVLGGMGSGAFF. CDR3 DNA sequence: TGTGCCAGCAGCGTGTTGGGGGGGATGGGGAGCGGAGCTTTCTTT.

The chain joins TRBV24-1 to TRBJ2-7, with 9 bases matching TRBD1. Germline CDR1 reads KGHDR; CDR2 reads SFDVKD. The CDR3 spans 15 residues. V trimming: 3 bases; J trimming: 5 bases; junction bases outside the gene matches: 7. CDR3 amino acids: CATSDPGQGLDEQYF. The CDR3 nucleotides are TGTGCCACCAGTGATCCGGGACAGGGCCTAGACGAGCAGTACTTC.